The 2 T cell receptor beta chains listed next were all sequenced from one sample in a study of OX40 agonist ivuxolimab in advanced cancers. TCRdb's copy holds only in-frame clones and misses some; the assay was immunoSEQ multiplex PCR. The data hold tens of thousands of clones, with 75% to 90% observed a single time. The input for sequencing was CD4+ or CD8+ T cells sorted from blood, taken in a trial of the OX40 agonist ivuxolimab. Receptor source: an adult with an advanced solid tumor such as melanoma, head and neck, liver or kidney cancer.

This clone has only one observation. The chain joins TRBV7-8 to TRBJ2-5; 10 bases line up with TRBD1. The V segment lost 3 bases and the J segment 4 bases; nucleotides outside the gene matches: 2. This CDR3 comprises 14 residues. From germline, CDR1 is SGHVS and CDR2 FQNEAQ. The CDR3 DNA reads as TGTGCCAGCAGCTTGACAGGGGGCCTAGAGACCCAGTACTTC. Protein: CASSLTGGLETQYF.

The chain links TRBV2 to TRBJ2-7, with TRBD1 matching 10 bases. V trimming: 6 bases; J trimming: 6 bases; junction bases outside the gene matches: 8. Germline loops: CDR1 SNHLY, CDR2 FYNNEI. This CDR3 has 14 amino acids. The CDR3 sequence: CASSAGQGNIEQYF. The CDR3 nucleotides are TGTGCCAGCAGCGCGGGACAGGGGAATATCGAGCAGTACTTC.